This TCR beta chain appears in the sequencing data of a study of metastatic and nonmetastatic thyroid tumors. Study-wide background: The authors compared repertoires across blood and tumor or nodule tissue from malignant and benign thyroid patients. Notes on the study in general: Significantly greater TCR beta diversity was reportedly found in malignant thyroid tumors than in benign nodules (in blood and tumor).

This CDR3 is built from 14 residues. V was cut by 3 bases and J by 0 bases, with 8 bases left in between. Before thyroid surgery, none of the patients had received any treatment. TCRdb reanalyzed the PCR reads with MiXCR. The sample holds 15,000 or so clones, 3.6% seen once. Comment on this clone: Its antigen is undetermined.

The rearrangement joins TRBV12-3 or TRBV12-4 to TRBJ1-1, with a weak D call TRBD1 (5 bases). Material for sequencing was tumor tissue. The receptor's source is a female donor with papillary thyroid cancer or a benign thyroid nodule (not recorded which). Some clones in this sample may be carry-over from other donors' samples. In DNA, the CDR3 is TGTGCCAGCAGTTTCGGGACGGTGAACACTGAAGCTTTCTTT. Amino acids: CASSFGTVNTEAFF.